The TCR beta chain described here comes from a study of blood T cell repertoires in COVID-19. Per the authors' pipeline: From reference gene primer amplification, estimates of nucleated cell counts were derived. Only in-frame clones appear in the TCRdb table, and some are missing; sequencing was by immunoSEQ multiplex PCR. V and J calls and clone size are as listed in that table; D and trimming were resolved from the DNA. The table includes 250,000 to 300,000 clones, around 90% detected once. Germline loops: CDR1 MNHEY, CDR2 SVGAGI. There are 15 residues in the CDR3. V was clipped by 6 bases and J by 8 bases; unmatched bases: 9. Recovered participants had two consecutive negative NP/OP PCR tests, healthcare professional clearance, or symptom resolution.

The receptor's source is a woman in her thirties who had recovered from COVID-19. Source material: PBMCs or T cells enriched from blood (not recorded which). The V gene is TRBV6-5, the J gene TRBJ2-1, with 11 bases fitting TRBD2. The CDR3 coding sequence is TGTGCCAGCAGCCAGACTAGCGGGGTATTATATGAGCAGTTCTTC. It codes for CASSQTSGVLYEQFF.